The clone carrying this T cell receptor (beta chain) was observed a handful of times. Its antigen remains unknown. Participants, patients aged 18 to 65, had newly diagnosed hyperthyroidism with a duration under 2 months. Fresh 10 ml peripheral blood yielded PBMCs. V was pared by 0 bases and J by 8 bases, with 9 bases between. The CDR3 is 13 residues long. Germline CDR1 and CDR2: SGDLS and YYNGEE. The sample originates from a study of T cells in Graves' hyperthyroidism and ophthalmopathy. Study-wide findings and caveats: Model predictions of ophthalmopathy came a median roughly 6.7 months before onset. Among thyroid clonotypes expanded above 0.001, most also appeared in blood.

RNA transcripts yielded amplified TCR beta CDR3 regions. First-round RT-PCR with HTBI primers amplified the TCR CDR3 region. Using its own MiXCR run on the multiplex PCR reads, TCRdb lists one record per CDR3 protein. Of some 460,000 distinct CDR3 sequences in the sample, 15% to 19% were seen once. The receptor was isolated from a woman aged 18-35 years with Graves' hyperthyroidism. The sample taken for sequencing was blood. The chain joins TRBV9 to TRBJ1-3; no reliable D call. The CDR3 region is CASSVAQSDTIYF. The CDR3 DNA reads as TGTGCCAGCAGCGTAGCTCAGTCAGACACCATATATTTT. The full variable domain, rest sourced from reference TRBV9 and TRBJ1-3, is DSGVTQTPKHLITATGQRVTLRCSPRSGDLSVYWYQQSLDQGLQFLIQYYNGEERAKGNILERFSAQQFPDLHSELNLSSLELGDSALYFCASSVAQSDTIYFGEGSWLTVV.